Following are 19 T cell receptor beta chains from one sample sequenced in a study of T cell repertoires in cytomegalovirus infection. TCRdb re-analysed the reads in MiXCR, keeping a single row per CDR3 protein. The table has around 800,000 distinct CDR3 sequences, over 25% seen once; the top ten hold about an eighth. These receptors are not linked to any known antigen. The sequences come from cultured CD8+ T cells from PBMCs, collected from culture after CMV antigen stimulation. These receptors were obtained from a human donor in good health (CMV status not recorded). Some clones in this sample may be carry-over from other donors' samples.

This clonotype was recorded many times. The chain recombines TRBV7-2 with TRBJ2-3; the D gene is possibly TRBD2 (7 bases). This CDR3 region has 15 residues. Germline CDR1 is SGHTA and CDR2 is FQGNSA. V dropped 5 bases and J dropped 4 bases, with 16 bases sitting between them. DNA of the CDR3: TGTGCCAGCAGCCCTGCGGGGGCGGTCGCAGATACGCAGTATTTT. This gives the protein CASSPAGAVADTQYF. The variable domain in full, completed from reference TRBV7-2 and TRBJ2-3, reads GAGVSQSPSNKVTEKGKDVELRCDPISGHTALYWYRQSLGQGLEFLIYFQGNSAPDKSGLPSDRFSAERTGGSVSTLTIQRTQQEDSAVYLCASSPAGAVADTQYFGPGTRLTVL.

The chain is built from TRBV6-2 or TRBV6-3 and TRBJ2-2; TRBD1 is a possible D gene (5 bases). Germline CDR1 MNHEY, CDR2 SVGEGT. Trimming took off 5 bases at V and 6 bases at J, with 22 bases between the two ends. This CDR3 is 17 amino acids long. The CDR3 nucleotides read TGTGCCAGCAGTCCCGGAAGTGACAGCCAAAGGTCCGGGGAGCTGTTTTTT. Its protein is CASSPGSDSQRSGELFF.

DNA for the CDR3: TGTGCCAGCACCTTCCAGGGAGGGGAAGAGACCCAGTACTTC. Translation gives CASTFQGGEETQYF. The chain carries TRBV12-3 or TRBV12-4 and TRBJ2-5, with 7 bases matching TRBD2. Trimming cost V 7 bases and J 3 bases; bases outside gene matches: 8. CDR3 length: 14 residues.

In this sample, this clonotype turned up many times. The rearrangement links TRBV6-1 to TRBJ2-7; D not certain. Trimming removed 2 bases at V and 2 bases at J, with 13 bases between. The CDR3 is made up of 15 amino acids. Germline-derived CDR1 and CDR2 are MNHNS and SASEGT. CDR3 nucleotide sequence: TGTGCCAGCAGTGAAAAGATCGGCGGAGCCTACGAGCAGTACGTC. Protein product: CASSEKIGGAYEQYV.

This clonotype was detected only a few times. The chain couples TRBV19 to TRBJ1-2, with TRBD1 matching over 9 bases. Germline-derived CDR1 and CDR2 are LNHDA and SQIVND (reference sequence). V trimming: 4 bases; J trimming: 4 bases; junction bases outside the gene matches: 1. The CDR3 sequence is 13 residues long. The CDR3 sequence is CASSTGQGYGYTF. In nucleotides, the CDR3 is TGTGCCAGTAGTACGGGACAGGGCTATGGCTACACCTTC.

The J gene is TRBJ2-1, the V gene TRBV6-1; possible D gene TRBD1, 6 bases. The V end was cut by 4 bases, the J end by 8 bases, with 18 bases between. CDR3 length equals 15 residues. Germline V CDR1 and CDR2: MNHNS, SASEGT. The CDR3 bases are TGTGCCAGCAGTGGTAAAGTCCAGGGGAACGATGAGCAGTTCTTC. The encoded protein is CASSGKVQGNDEQFF.

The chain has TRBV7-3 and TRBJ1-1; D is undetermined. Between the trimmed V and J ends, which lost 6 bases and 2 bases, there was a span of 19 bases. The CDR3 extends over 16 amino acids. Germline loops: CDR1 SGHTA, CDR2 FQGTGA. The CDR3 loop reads CASSGVEYLGNTEAFF. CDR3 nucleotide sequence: TGTGCCAGCAGTGGGGTTGAATATCTCGGAAACACTGAAGCTTTCTTT.

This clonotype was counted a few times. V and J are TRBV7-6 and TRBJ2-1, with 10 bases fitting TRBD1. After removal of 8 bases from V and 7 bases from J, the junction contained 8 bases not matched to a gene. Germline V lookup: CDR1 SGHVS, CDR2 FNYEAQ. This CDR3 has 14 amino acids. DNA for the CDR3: TGTGCCAGCTGCTCAGGGACAGGGGCGAATGAGCAGTTCTTC. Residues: CASCSGTGANEQFF.

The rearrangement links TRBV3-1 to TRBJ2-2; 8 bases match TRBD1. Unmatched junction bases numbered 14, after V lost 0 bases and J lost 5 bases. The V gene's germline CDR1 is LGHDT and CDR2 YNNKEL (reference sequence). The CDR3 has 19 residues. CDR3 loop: CASSQEIGRGRGWTGELFF. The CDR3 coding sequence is TGTGCCAGCAGCCAAGAGATCGGCAGGGGGCGAGGTTGGACCGGGGAGCTGTTTTTT.

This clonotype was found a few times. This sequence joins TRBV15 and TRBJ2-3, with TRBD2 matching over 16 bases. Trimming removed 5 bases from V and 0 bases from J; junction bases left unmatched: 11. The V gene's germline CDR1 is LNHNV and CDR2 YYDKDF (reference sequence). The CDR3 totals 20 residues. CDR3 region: CATSPGGLAGGPPSTDTQYF. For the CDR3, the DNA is TGTGCCACCAGCCCTGGGGGACTAGCGGGGGGGCCCCCTAGCACAGATACGCAGTATTTT.

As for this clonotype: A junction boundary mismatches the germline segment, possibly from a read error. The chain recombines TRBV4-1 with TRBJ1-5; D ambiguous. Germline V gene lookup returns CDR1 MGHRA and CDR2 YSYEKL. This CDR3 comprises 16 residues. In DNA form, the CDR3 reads TGTGCCAGCAGCCAAGCTTTGGGCGCTCCTAATCAGCCCCAGCATTTT. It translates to CASSQALGAPNQPQHF.

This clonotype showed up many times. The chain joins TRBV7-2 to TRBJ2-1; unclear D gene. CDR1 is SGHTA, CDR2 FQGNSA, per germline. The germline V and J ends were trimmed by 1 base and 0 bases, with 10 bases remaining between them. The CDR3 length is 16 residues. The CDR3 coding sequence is TGTGCCAGCAGCTTAGAGGGCAGGAGCTCCTACAATGAGCAGTTCTTC. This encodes CASSLEGRSSYNEQFF.

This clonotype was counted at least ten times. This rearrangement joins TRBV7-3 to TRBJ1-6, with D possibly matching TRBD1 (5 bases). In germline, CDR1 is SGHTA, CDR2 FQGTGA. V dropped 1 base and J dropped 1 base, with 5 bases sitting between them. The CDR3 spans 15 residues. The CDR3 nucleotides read TGTGCCAGCAGCTTAAGGGGGTCCTATAATTCACCCCTCCACTTT. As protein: CASSLRGSYNSPLHF. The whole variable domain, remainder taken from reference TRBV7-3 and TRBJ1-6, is GAGVSQTPSNKVTEKGKYVELRCDPISGHTALYWYRQSLGQGPEFLIYFQGTGAADDSGLPNDRFFAVRPEGSVSTLKIQRTERGDSAVYLCASSLRGSYNSPLHFGNGTRLTVT.

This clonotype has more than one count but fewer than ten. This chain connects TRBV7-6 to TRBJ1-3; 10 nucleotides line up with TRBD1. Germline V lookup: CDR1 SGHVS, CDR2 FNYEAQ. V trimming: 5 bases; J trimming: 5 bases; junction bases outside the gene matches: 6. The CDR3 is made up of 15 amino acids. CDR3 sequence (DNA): TGTGCCAGCAGCCCATCGGGACAGGGGAGAAACACCATATATTTT. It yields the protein CASSPSGQGRNTIYF.

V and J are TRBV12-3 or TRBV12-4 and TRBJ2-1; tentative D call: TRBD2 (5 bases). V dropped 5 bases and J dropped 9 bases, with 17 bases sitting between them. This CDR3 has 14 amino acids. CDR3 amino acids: CASSPRSGGSEQFF. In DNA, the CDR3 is TGTGCCAGCAGTCCCCGTTCAGGAGGTAGTGAGCAGTTCTTC.

The DNA of the CDR3 is TGTGCCACGAAGGAAAGGGGGAGCTCCTACGAGCAGTACGTC. It yields the protein CATKERGSSYEQYV. The J gene is TRBJ2-7, the V gene TRBV28, with a weak D call TRBD1 (6 bases). CDR3 length: 14 amino acids. The V and J ends lost 10 bases and 0 bases respectively, with 16 bases between them. CDR1 and CDR2 (germline): MDHEN, SYDVKM.

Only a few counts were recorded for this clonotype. CDR3 protein: CASSPGPISGNTIYF. CDR3 coding DNA: TGTGCCAGCAGTCCGGGACCGATATCTGGAAACACCATATATTTT. The gene calls are TRBV27 and TRBJ1-3; D is perhaps TRBD1 (5 bases). The germline CDR1 and CDR2 sequences are MNHEY and SMNVEV (reference sequence). The CDR3 contains 15 residues. The ends were cut back, 5 bases at V and 1 base at J, with 12 bases in the middle.

The CDR3 is CSVEENRANTGELFF. DNA for the CDR3: TGCAGCGTTGAAGAAAACAGGGCGAACACCGGGGAGCTGTTTTTT. This chain uses TRBV29-1 with TRBJ2-2; the D gene is possibly TRBD1 (6 bases). V lost 0 bases and J lost 0, with 8 bases in between. Germline V gene lookup returns CDR1 SQVTM and CDR2 ANQGSEA. The CDR3 is 15 amino acids.

Here the CDR3 DNA reads TGTGCCAGCAGCCCCGGGGACATCAGGGAGCAGCCCCAGCATTTT. Its translation is CASSPGDIREQPQHF. This sequence joins TRBV5-5 and TRBJ1-5; perhaps TRBD1 as D (6 bases). This CDR3 comprises 15 residues. CDR1 is SGHKS, CDR2 YYEKEE, per germline (reference sequence). V was cut by 4 bases and J by 7 bases, with 18 bases left in between.